Listed below are T cell receptor beta chains from one sample, sequenced in a study of identical twins. TCRdb re-called the 5' RACE reads with MiXCR, one entry per CDR3 protein. The sample has 1.5 million to 2 million distinct CDR3 sequences, about 30% seen once. The sequenced material came from cord blood. The receptors derive from a newborn girl in good health. Each CDR3 is given with its conserved first and last residue. The D gene is left open where the match is weak. Some rows mark clone size as missing; the rest say once, few, many or name a class of expanded clone.

j_gene: TRBJ2-5; d_gene: -; abundance: -; len: 11; v_gene: TRBV2; CDR3nt: TGTGCCAGCAGTTCGGCCAGTGCCCAGTACTTC; CDR3aa: CASSSASAQYF
j_gene: TRBJ2-3; d_gene: TRBD2; abundance: few; len: 17; v_gene: TRBV19; CDR3nt: TGTGCCAGTAGTATGGACCCGACTAGCGGGGAGGCAGATACGCAGTATTTT; CDR3aa: CASSMDPTSGEADTQYF
j_gene: TRBJ2-7; d_gene: -; abundance: many; len: 11; v_gene: TRBV28; CDR3nt: TGTGCCAGCAGGGAGTATTACGAGCAGTACTTC; CDR3aa: CASREYYEQYF
j_gene: TRBJ2-5; d_gene: TRBD1; abundance: few; len: 14; v_gene: TRBV10-3; CDR3nt: TGTGCCATCAGTGCAGGGGGCGAGAGAGAGACCCAGTACTTC; CDR3aa: CAISAGGERETQYF
j_gene: TRBJ2-3; d_gene: -; abundance: -; len: 14; v_gene: TRBV27; CDR3nt: TGTGCCAGCAGTTTATATCTAGAACCAGATACGCAGTATTTT; CDR3aa: CASSLYLEPDTQYF
j_gene: TRBJ2-7; d_gene: TRBD2; abundance: few; len: 13; v_gene: TRBV29-1; CDR3nt: TGCAGCGGATTGTGGGGACTAGCGAAGGAGCAGTACTTC; CDR3aa: CSGLWGLAKEQYF
j_gene: TRBJ1-4; d_gene: -; abundance: few; len: 14; v_gene: TRBV6-5; CDR3nt: TGTGCCAGCAGTTACTCGCGATGGGGTGAAAAACTGTTTTTT; CDR3aa: CASSYSRWGEKLFF
j_gene: TRBJ1-5; d_gene: -; abundance: once; len: 16; v_gene: TRBV12-3/TRBV12-4; CDR3nt: TGTGCCAGCAGTTTCTCCCCCGTTAGGGGGAATCAGCCCCAGCATTTT; CDR3aa: CASSFSPVRGNQPQHF
j_gene: TRBJ2-1; d_gene: TRBD1; abundance: few; len: 15; v_gene: TRBV20-1; CDR3nt: TGCAGTGCTGCCCCCCGGGACAGGGGGCGGGTTGAGCAGTTCTTC; CDR3aa: CSAAPRDRGRVEQFF
j_gene: TRBJ1-1; d_gene: -; abundance: -; len: 15; v_gene: TRBV7-9; CDR3nt: TGTGCCAGCAGCTTGCTGACAGGAGCCGTCACTGAAGCTTTCTTT; CDR3aa: CASSLLTGAVTEAFF
j_gene: TRBJ1-2; d_gene: -; abundance: -; len: 10; v_gene: TRBV20-1; CDR3nt: TGCAGTGCTAGAGTAAATGGCTACACCTTC; CDR3aa: CSARVNGYTF
j_gene: TRBJ1-4; d_gene: -; abundance: many; len: 13; v_gene: TRBV15; CDR3nt: TGTGCCACCAGCGGGACGTTGAATGAAAAACTGTTTTTT; CDR3aa: CATSGTLNEKLFF
j_gene: TRBJ2-5; d_gene: -; abundance: few; len: 14; v_gene: TRBV28; CDR3nt: TGTGCCAGCAGTTTCCTTCGCCTTGAAGAGACCCAGTACTTC; CDR3aa: CASSFLRLEETQYF
j_gene: TRBJ1-4; d_gene: -; abundance: few; len: 13; v_gene: TRBV29-1; CDR3nt: TGCAGCGTCTGGGGCCCCCTACCTGAAAAACTGTTTTTT; CDR3aa: CSVWGPLPEKLFF
j_gene: TRBJ1-1; d_gene: -; abundance: -; len: 12; v_gene: TRBV20-1; CDR3nt: TGCAGTGCTAGAGATACGCACACTGAAGCTTTCTTT; CDR3aa: CSARDTHTEAFF
j_gene: TRBJ1-5; d_gene: TRBD1; abundance: few; len: 18; v_gene: TRBV7-9; CDR3nt: TGTGCCAGCAGCTCCCATAAAACGGGACAGTATAGCAATCAGCCCCAGCATTTT; CDR3aa: CASSSHKTGQYSNQPQHF
j_gene: TRBJ2-1; d_gene: TRBD2; abundance: few; len: 19; v_gene: TRBV4-1; CDR3nt: TGCGCCAGCAGCCAAGATGGCGAGGAAGGCGGGAGCTCCTACAATGAGCAGTTCTTC; CDR3aa: CASSQDGEEGGSSYNEQFF
j_gene: TRBJ2-3; d_gene: -; abundance: few; len: 19; v_gene: TRBV11-2; CDR3nt: TGTGCCAGCAGCTTCCAGGCCGAGGGGGGGGGCGGGTTCACAGATACGCAGTATTTT; CDR3aa: CASSFQAEGGGGFTDTQYF
j_gene: TRBJ2-5; d_gene: TRBD1; abundance: -; len: 15; v_gene: TRBV27; CDR3nt: TGTGCCAGCAGTCCGCGGACAGGGATCCAAGAGACCCAGTACTTC; CDR3aa: CASSPRTGIQETQYF
j_gene: TRBJ1-5; d_gene: TRBD1; abundance: few; len: 13; v_gene: TRBV20-1; CDR3nt: TGCAGTGCGAGACAGGGGATTAAGCAGCTCCAGCATTTT; CDR3aa: CSARQGIKQLQHF
j_gene: TRBJ2-1; d_gene: -; abundance: -; len: 13; v_gene: TRBV29-1; CDR3nt: TGCAGCGTCGGGCAGGGGTTCTACAATGAGCAGTTCTTC; CDR3aa: CSVGQGFYNEQFF
j_gene: TRBJ2-3; d_gene: -; abundance: many; len: 14; v_gene: TRBV6-6; CDR3nt: TGTGCCACCGGCCGGGGTCCGACCACAGATACGCAGTATTTT; CDR3aa: CATGRGPTTDTQYF
j_gene: TRBJ1-1; d_gene: -; abundance: -; len: 15; v_gene: TRBV4-1; CDR3nt: TGCGCCAGCAGCCAATGGGCGGGAAGGAACACTGAAGCTTTCTTT; CDR3aa: CASSQWAGRNTEAFF
j_gene: TRBJ1-1; d_gene: -; abundance: -; len: 15; v_gene: TRBV3-1; CDR3nt: TGTGCCAGCAGCCAAGATCCAGGGACGAACACTGAAGCTTTCTTT; CDR3aa: CASSQDPGTNTEAFF
j_gene: TRBJ2-6; d_gene: -; abundance: few; len: 18; v_gene: TRBV4-1; CDR3nt: TGCGCCAGCAGCCAAGGGGCCAGGGTCCTATCTGGGGCCAACGTCCTGACTTTC; CDR3aa: CASSQGARVLSGANVLTF
j_gene: TRBJ1-2; d_gene: -; abundance: -; len: 15; v_gene: TRBV28; CDR3nt: TGTGCCAGCAGTTACCCCACGGGATTTAAACATGGCTACACCTTC; CDR3aa: CASSYPTGFKHGYTF
j_gene: TRBJ1-1; d_gene: -; abundance: -; len: 12; v_gene: TRBV25-1; CDR3nt: TGTGCCAGCAGGCCACATGGGGGCAAAGCTTTCTTT; CDR3aa: CASRPHGGKAFF
j_gene: TRBJ2-7; d_gene: -; abundance: few; len: 14; v_gene: TRBV10-3; CDR3nt: TGTGCCATCAATGGAGGGAATTACGGCAACGAGCAGTACTTC; CDR3aa: CAINGGNYGNEQYF
j_gene: TRBJ2-1; d_gene: TRBD2; abundance: -; len: 19; v_gene: TRBV20-1; CDR3nt: TGCAGTGCCTTTCAATTATCCGGGACTAGCGGGATAAGCTACAATGAGCAGTTCTTC; CDR3aa: CSAFQLSGTSGISYNEQFF
j_gene: TRBJ2-5; d_gene: TRBD2; abundance: -; len: 14; v_gene: TRBV4-1; CDR3nt: TGCGCCAGCAGCTTAAGGACTAGCCAAGAGACCCAGTACTTC; CDR3aa: CASSLRTSQETQYF
j_gene: TRBJ2-7; d_gene: TRBD2; abundance: -; len: 15; v_gene: TRBV6-6; CDR3nt: TGTGCCAGCAGTTACTCACCTAGCGGGGGGGAAGAGCAGTACTTC; CDR3aa: CASSYSPSGGEEQYF
j_gene: TRBJ2-1; d_gene: TRBD2; abundance: few; len: 14; v_gene: TRBV7-2; CDR3nt: TGTGCCAGCAGTCCAAGCGGGAGCATCCATGAGCAGTTCTTC; CDR3aa: CASSPSGSIHEQFF
j_gene: TRBJ2-3; d_gene: TRBD2; abundance: -; len: 18; v_gene: TRBV27; CDR3nt: TGTGCCAGCAGTTTATCGGCCCTGGGGCGGGAGGGCACAGATACGCAGTATTTT; CDR3aa: CASSLSALGREGTDTQYF
j_gene: TRBJ1-2; d_gene: -; abundance: few; len: 13; v_gene: TRBV7-9; CDR3nt: TGTGCCAGCACCCTCGCCGAGTTGGATGGCTACACCTTC; CDR3aa: CASTLAELDGYTF
j_gene: TRBJ2-3; d_gene: TRBD1; abundance: once; len: 16; v_gene: TRBV4-2; CDR3nt: TGTGTCAGCAGCCAAGATAGAACAGGGGGCACAGATACGCAGTATTTT; CDR3aa: CVSSQDRTGGTDTQYF
j_gene: TRBJ2-7; d_gene: -; abundance: few; len: 15; v_gene: TRBV7-9; CDR3nt: TGTGCCAGCAGCTTAGGTAGGGAGACCTACAATGAGCAGTACTTC; CDR3aa: CASSLGRETYNEQYF
j_gene: TRBJ2-1; d_gene: TRBD2; abundance: -; len: 14; v_gene: TRBV10-3; CDR3nt: TGTGCCATCGGACTAGCGGGGGGCCACAATGAGCAGTTCTTC; CDR3aa: CAIGLAGGHNEQFF
j_gene: TRBJ2-7; d_gene: -; abundance: few; len: 13; v_gene: TRBV24-1; CDR3nt: TGTGCCACCAGTGATTCGGGACGTCAGGAGCAGTACTTC; CDR3aa: CATSDSGRQEQYF
j_gene: TRBJ1-1; d_gene: -; abundance: few; len: 13; v_gene: TRBV29-1; CDR3nt: TGCAGCGTTCCGGGACCCCTTTACACTGAAGCTTTCTTT; CDR3aa: CSVPGPLYTEAFF
j_gene: TRBJ1-4; d_gene: -; abundance: few; len: 16; v_gene: TRBV11-2; CDR3nt: TGTGCCAGCAGCTTATTGGCCCGGGGGGCTAATGAAAAACTGTTTTTT; CDR3aa: CASSLLARGANEKLFF
j_gene: TRBJ1-5; d_gene: -; abundance: many; len: 16; v_gene: TRBV4-2; CDR3nt: TGTGCCAGCAGCCAAGACAGGGCCTATAGCAATCAGCCCCAGCATTTT; CDR3aa: CASSQDRAYSNQPQHF
j_gene: TRBJ1-6; d_gene: TRBD1; abundance: -; len: 19; v_gene: TRBV20-1; CDR3nt: TGCAGTGCTAGAGGAAGGACAGGTGGGATGAGCTCCTATAATTCACCCCTCCACTTT; CDR3aa: CSARGRTGGMSSYNSPLHF
j_gene: TRBJ1-2; d_gene: -; abundance: -; len: 11; v_gene: TRBV7-9; CDR3nt: TGTGCCACCGAGGACAGATATGGCTACACCTTC; CDR3aa: CATEDRYGYTF
j_gene: TRBJ2-1; d_gene: -; abundance: many; len: 15; v_gene: TRBV4-2; CDR3nt: TGTGCCAGCAGCCAAGATATAGAACTTGGGAATGAGCAGTTCTTC; CDR3aa: CASSQDIELGNEQFF
j_gene: TRBJ2-1; d_gene: -; abundance: -; len: 17; v_gene: TRBV4-1; CDR3nt: TGCGCCAGCAGCCAAGAATCGACTAGAGAACTCTACAATGAGCAGTTCTTC; CDR3aa: CASSQESTRELYNEQFF
j_gene: TRBJ1-4; d_gene: -; abundance: -; len: 13; v_gene: TRBV6-1; CDR3nt: TGTGTCACCCGACGACGGAGGAATGAAAAACTGTTTTTT; CDR3aa: CVTRRRRNEKLFF
j_gene: TRBJ2-3; d_gene: TRBD2; abundance: -; len: 16; v_gene: TRBV20-1; CDR3nt: TGCAGTGCTAGACACTCACTAGCGGGAGTGGCAGATACGCAGTATTTT; CDR3aa: CSARHSLAGVADTQYF
j_gene: TRBJ2-3; d_gene: TRBD2; abundance: many; len: 14; v_gene: TRBV9; CDR3nt: TGTGCCAGCAGTCGCGGACTAGCTTCAGATACGCAGTATTTT; CDR3aa: CASSRGLASDTQYF
j_gene: TRBJ2-4; d_gene: -; abundance: -; len: 17; v_gene: TRBV15; CDR3nt: TGTGCCACCAGCAGAGATACGGGCAGCGGGGCCAAAAACATTCAGTACTTC; CDR3aa: CATSRDTGSGAKNIQYF
j_gene: TRBJ1-2; d_gene: TRBD1; abundance: -; len: 12; v_gene: TRBV29-1; CDR3nt: TGCAGCGTTTCTGACAGGGTTTATGGCTACACCTTC; CDR3aa: CSVSDRVYGYTF
j_gene: TRBJ2-1; d_gene: TRBD2; abundance: few; len: 17; v_gene: TRBV27; CDR3nt: TGTGCCAGCAGTTTTTCCCATACTAGCGGGAGTTTAGATGAGCAGTTCTTC; CDR3aa: CASSFSHTSGSLDEQFF
j_gene: TRBJ1-2; d_gene: TRBD1; abundance: many; len: 13; v_gene: TRBV7-2; CDR3nt: TGTGCCAGCAGCTACCGGGACAGGGATAACTACACCTTC; CDR3aa: CASSYRDRDNYTF
j_gene: TRBJ2-7; d_gene: -; abundance: -; len: 14; v_gene: TRBV6-1; CDR3nt: TGTGCCAGCAGTGCCGGGACGGTACGCTACGAGCAGTACTTC; CDR3aa: CASSAGTVRYEQYF
j_gene: TRBJ1-1; d_gene: -; abundance: -; len: 15; v_gene: TRBV7-9; CDR3nt: TGTGCCAGCAGCTTAGTGGGGGCCTTCAACACTGAAGCTTTCTTT; CDR3aa: CASSLVGAFNTEAFF
j_gene: TRBJ2-7; d_gene: TRBD2; abundance: -; len: 12; v_gene: TRBV19; CDR3nt: TGTGCCAGTAAGGCGGGAGCCTACGAGCAGTACTTC; CDR3aa: CASKAGAYEQYF
j_gene: TRBJ2-7; d_gene: -; abundance: few; len: 12; v_gene: TRBV29-1; CDR3nt: TGCAGCGTCCCCGGCAGCGCCTACGAGCAGTACTTC; CDR3aa: CSVPGSAYEQYF
j_gene: TRBJ1-2; d_gene: TRBD1; abundance: few; len: 15; v_gene: TRBV19; CDR3nt: TGTGCCAGTAGTACTTCGGACAGGACTAACTATGGCTACACCTTC; CDR3aa: CASSTSDRTNYGYTF
j_gene: TRBJ1-3; d_gene: -; abundance: few; len: 17; v_gene: TRBV9; CDR3nt: TGTGCCAGCAGCGCCCGAGGAGTGGGTGTCTCAGGAAACACCATATATTTT; CDR3aa: CASSARGVGVSGNTIYF
j_gene: TRBJ1-5; d_gene: -; abundance: -; len: 12; v_gene: TRBV7-8; CDR3nt: TGTGCCAGCAGCTTAGAGACGGGTACCCAGCATTTT; CDR3aa: CASSLETGTQHF